This T cell receptor (beta chain) was sequenced for a study of Graves' ophthalmopathy and Graves' hyperthyroidism listed by TCRdb under 2018. In terms of the full investigation: Peripheral blood was collected at initial diagnosis, prior to any treatment. The study used TCR beta repertoire signatures to distinguish Graves' ophthalmopathy from Graves' hyperthyroidism and to predict progression to ophthalmopathy. Once sampling was done, hyperthyroidism patients were given methimazole at a starting dose of 30 mg daily, while ophthalmopathy patients were given high-dose intravenous methylprednisolone. T-cell repertoires of thyroid tissue and blood were compared in 5 or 6 hyperthyroidism patients. To explore V-J signatures that separate ophthalmopathy from hyperthyroidism, a discovery set of fewer than 110 patients was enrolled, consisting of 43 with ophthalmopathy and roughly 57 with stable hyperthyroidism. In total, 135 blood samples were TCR-sequenced: around 42 ophthalmopathy, some 75 hyperthyroidism and 17 hyperthyroidism-to-ophthalmopathy patients. The independent validation cohort included under 20 hyperthyroidism patients plus 17 patients who later progressed from hyperthyroidism to ophthalmopathy.

CDR1 and CDR2 are read off the germline V gene (reference sequence) as LNHDA and SQIVND. From the cysteine through the phenylalanine, the CDR3 covers 14 amino acids. Just CDR3 DNA is preserved here, 42 bases in frame from base 1. Clipping removes 4 bases from V and 4 bases from J, with 5 as the unmatched junction base count. For repertoire sequencing, TCR beta CDR3 regions were amplified from RNA transcripts. The first round was an RT-PCR using HTBI primers with the Qiagen OneStep RT-PCR kit, and this first round was followed by a second-round multiplex PCR, then size selection and purification. Libraries were sequenced on an Illumina HiSeq2000 using paired-end 100 bp reads. For the original study's pipeline: SOAPnuke was used to process the reads, removing any read that contained adapters or uncalled bases, had a mean Phred below 15, or lacked an exact match to the constant primer or identifier. High-quality paired reads were merged with COPE v1.2.5. Each unique nucleotide sequence was defined as a clonotype, and clonotypes were aligned to IMGT TRB V, D and J references with MiTCR v1.1. The analysis was limited to V-J combinations with a frequency above 0.0001, which together covered 99.2% of the repertoires. A TCR clonal expansion and chaos score per V-J combination was defined as the ratio of F50 clonal expansion to chaos observed in the TCRdist matrix. Welch's t-statistics and random forest were used to reduce the features to about a dozen V-J combinations, which were then used as input to a naive Bayes classifier. The similarity between thyroid and blood repertoires was quantified using the Morisita-Horn index. In TCRdb, the public reads were trimmed at Q25 with fastp and aligned with MiXCR, with productive beta chains retained. Each entry merges the rows of one CDR3 protein and shows their most common DNA and genes. The V and J calls, along with clone size, are taken from TCRdb and not from the paper's own processing. The sample includes some 750,000 distinct CDR3 sequences, with 35% to 50% observed a single time. Less than 55% of the sample is taken by the ten largest.

Study-level results and caveats: Among expanded thyroid clonotypes with frequency above 0.001, most also showed up in blood, which suggests that blood repertoires may reflect the thyroid immune response. No statistical method was used to predetermine the sample size, and group allocation was not hidden from the investigators. In validation, the model predicted ophthalmopathy progression with less than 71% sensitivity and approximately 78% specificity; 12 predicted patients were CT-confirmed with GO in a median of approximately 6.5 months. In cross-validation, the 13-signature model distinguished ophthalmopathy from stable hyperthyroidism with about 90% sensitivity and approximately 81% specificity, and in the test set the corresponding values were roughly 80% and 75%.

This clonotype was detected a few times. Its antigen target is currently unknown. No base qualities exist here, and no much larger clone lies one base off it. The ophthalmopathy patients had moderately to severely active disease, with a Clinical Activity Score of 3 or higher, a NOSPECS grade of 4 or higher, and a disease duration of less than 3 months. Patients were excluded if they had other autoimmune diseases, uncontrolled infections, pregnancy or lactation. Diagnosis was based on clinical symptoms, serum thyroxine, TRAb, thyroid ultrasound and orbital computed tomography. Using Ficoll-Paque density gradient centrifugation, PBMCs were isolated from 10 ml of fresh peripheral blood. Total RNA was extracted using Trizol reagent, and RNA quality was checked on an Agilent 2100 Bioanalyzer.

The chain is assembled from TRBV19 and TRBJ2-5; TRBD1 agrees with 8 junctional bases. The sequence came from an adult man with Graves' ophthalmopathy. Source material: peripheral blood. The nucleotides are TGTGCCAGTAGTACATCCGACAGGGGAGAGACCCAGTACTTC. Its product reads: CASSTSDRGETQYF.